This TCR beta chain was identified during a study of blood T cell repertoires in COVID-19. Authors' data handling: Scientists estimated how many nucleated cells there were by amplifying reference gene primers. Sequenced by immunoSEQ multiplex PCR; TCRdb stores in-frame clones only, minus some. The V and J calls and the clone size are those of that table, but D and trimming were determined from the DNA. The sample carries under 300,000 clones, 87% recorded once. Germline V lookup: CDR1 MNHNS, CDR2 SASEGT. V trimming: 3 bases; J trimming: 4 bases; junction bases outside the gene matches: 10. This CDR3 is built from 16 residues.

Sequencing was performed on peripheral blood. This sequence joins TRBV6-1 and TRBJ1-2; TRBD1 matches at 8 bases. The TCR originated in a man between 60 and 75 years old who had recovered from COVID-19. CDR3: CASSEEVAGGFYGYTF. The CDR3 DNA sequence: TGTGCCAGCAGTGAGGAGGTGGCAGGGGGCTTCTATGGCTACACCTTC.